Presented here are 8 T cell receptor beta chains from one specimen sequenced in a study of cytomegalovirus exposure and HLA in healthy donors (dated 2017 in TCRdb). The method behind the library was the immunoSEQ multiplex PCR assay. For the multiplex PCR, a mixture combining 60 forward primers for TCR Vbeta segments and 13 reverse primers for TCR Jbeta segments was used. Drawn from immuneACCESS, this table holds only the in-frame rearrangements with V and J called that TCRdb kept. Clones are partly lost; checked studies trace under half to an unresolved V gene and leave the rest unexplained. The table for this sample lists about 67,000 clones; 68% of them were counted only once. The ten most abundant clones make up roughly 1.9% of the sample. The sequenced sample consisted of PBMCs. The receptors stem from a woman aged 25 to 45 in good health and CMV-seronegative.

As concerns this clone: One end of the junction varies from germline; a read error may be responsible. In the same sample, other DNA sequences code for this CDR3. This chain uses TRBV4-1 with TRBJ1-2; D is unclear. The CDR3 is made up of 12 amino acids. Germline V gene sequence: CDR1 MGHRA, CDR2 YSYEKL. The CDR3 protein is CASSQGQNGYTF. CDR3 nucleotides: TGTGCCAGCAGCCAAGGTCAAAATGGCTACACCTTC.

The chain employs TRBV30 and TRBJ1-6, with D possibly TRBD1 on 6 matching bases. Germline V gives CDR1 GTSNPN, CDR2 SVGIG (reference sequence). Trimming left V 7 bases short and J 6 bases short, with 16 bases between. CDR3 size: 14 residues. In nucleotides, the CDR3 is TGTGCCTTAAACCTACAGGGAACTAATTCACCCCTCCACTTT. Residues: CALNLQGTNSPLHF.

The chain has TRBV5-1 and TRBJ2-3; the D gene is possibly TRBD2 (6 bases). Trimming pared 6 bases from V and 2 bases from J, leaving 13 bases between. The CDR3 is 14 residues long. Germline V gene lookup returns CDR1 SGHRS and CDR2 YFSETQ. CDR3 nucleotide sequence: TGCGCCAGCAACCCCGGAGGGCACACAGATACGCAGTATTTT. This gives the protein CASNPGGHTDTQYF.

In regard to this clone: This CDR3 is also generated by other DNA sequences in the sample. The chain recombines TRBV5-4 with TRBJ2-5, with TRBD2 identical over 7 bases. From germline, CDR1 is SGHNT and CDR2 YYREEE (reference sequence). The CDR3 totals 14 residues. The junction had 4 bases not matched to a gene; V was cut back by 0 bases and J by 5 bases. CDR3 protein: CASSLAGGGETQYF. The CDR3 DNA follows: TGTGCCAGCAGCTTGGCGGGGGGAGGGGAGACCCAGTACTTC. Full variable domain (remainder filled in from reference TRBV5-4 and TRBJ2-5): ETGVTQSPTHLIKTRGQQVTLRCSSQSGHNTVSWYQQALGQGPQFIFQYYREEENGRGNFPPRFSGLQFPNYSSELNVNALELDDSALYLCASSLAGGGETQYFGPGTRLLVL.

The V gene is TRBV5-6, the J gene TRBJ2-2, with 9 bases aligning to TRBD2. CDR1 is SGHDT, CDR2 YYEEEE, per germline. With V trimmed by 2 bases and J by 2 bases, 4 bases remained unmatched. The CDR3 extends over 16 amino acids. The CDR3 nucleotides are TGTGCCAGCAGCTTAGCGGGGGGCCCTAACACCGGGGAGCTGTTTTTT. Translation: CASSLAGGPNTGELFF.

CDR3 nucleotide sequence: TGCGCCAGCAGCTTGGAAGCGGGGAGCTCCTACGAGCAGTACTTC. It codes for CASSLEAGSSYEQYF. The chain links TRBV5-1 to TRBJ2-7, with TRBD2 identical over 7 bases. Germline trimming cut 0 bases from V and 0 bases from J; bases unmatched to any gene: 3. The CDR3 covers 15 residues. Germline V gene data show CDR1 as SGHRS and CDR2 as YFSETQ.

The gene calls are TRBV5-5 and TRBJ1-1, with D hard to call. V lost 4 bases, J lost 0 bases, and 4 bases lay in between. CDR3 length equals 12 residues. Germline values: CDR1 SGHKS, CDR2 YYEKEE (reference sequence). This CDR3 is CASSLMNTEAFF. Here the CDR3 DNA reads TGTGCCAGCAGCCTTATGAACACTGAAGCTTTCTTT.

V gene TRBV7-2 combines with J gene TRBJ2-3; 8 bases line up with TRBD1. The CDR3 length is 16 residues. The V and J ends lost 5 bases and 3 bases, in that order; junction bases with no gene match: 10. Germline-derived CDR1 and CDR2 are SGHTA and FQGNSA. The CDR3 sequence is CASSIATGGITDTQYF. The CDR3 region has the DNA TGTGCCAGCAGCATCGCAACAGGGGGTATTACAGATACGCAGTATTTT.